The 6 T cell receptor beta chains listed next were all sequenced from one sample in a study of T cells in Graves' hyperthyroidism and ophthalmopathy. Regions amplified from RNA transcripts were the TCR beta CDR3 regions. The HTBI primer set was used in a first-round RT-PCR of the TCR CDR3. TCRdb used MiXCR to reprocess the multiplex PCR reads, holding one entry per CDR3 protein. The sample lists about 360,000 distinct CDR3 sequences; over 10% were seen once. What was sequenced was blood. The source of these receptors is a woman aged 18-30 years with Graves' hyperthyroidism.

This clonotype was picked up many times. The chain's CDR3 is CASSPDQTSVRYF. The CDR3 region has the DNA TGTGCCAGCAGCCCTGACCAGACTAGTGTAAGGTATTTT. The chain recombines TRBV27 with TRBJ2-3; TRBD2 might be the D (6 bases). The ends were cut back, 6 bases at V and 14 bases at J, with 21 bases in the middle. In germline, CDR1 is MNHEY, CDR2 SMNVEV (reference sequence). The CDR3 length is 13 residues.

This clonotype occurred many times. The CDR3 is CASSHSASEEETQYF. The CDR3 nucleotides are TGTGCCAGCAGCCATTCAGCTAGCGAGGAAGAGACCCAGTACTTC. This rearrangement joins TRBV3-1 to TRBJ2-5; maybe TRBD2 (6 bases). Between the trimmed V and J ends, which lost 3 bases and 3 bases, there was a span of 14 bases. Germline V gives CDR1 LGHDT, CDR2 YNNKEL (reference sequence). This CDR3 spans 15 amino acids.

In its sample, this clonotype was seen many times. This chain links TRBV6-2 or TRBV6-3 with TRBJ2-7; D might be TRBD1 or TRBD2, each matching 5 bases. Trimming left V 4 bases short and J 2 bases short, with 9 bases between. The germline V gene has CDR1 MNHEY and CDR2 SVGEGT. The CDR3 length is 13 residues. CDR3 in amino acids: CASSWGKPYEQYF. Written as DNA, the CDR3 is TGTGCCAGCAGTTGGGGGAAGCCCTACGAGCAGTACTTC.

About this clonotype itself: A read error may be the cause here, since a much bigger clone is one base away. V is TRBV28 and J is TRBJ2-5, with D hard to call. Germline V gene sequence: CDR1 MDHEN, CDR2 SYDVKM. This CDR3 contains 16 residues. CDR3: CASRRDTSKGQETQCF. The CDR3 region has the DNA TGTGCCAGCAGACGAGACACGTCGAAGGGCCAAGAGACCCAGTGCTTC.

The sample holds many counts of this clonotype. The chain has TRBV5-1 and TRBJ1-1, with a weak D call TRBD1 (6 bases). The germline V gene encodes CDR1 SGHRS and CDR2 YFSETQ. The CDR3 contains 14 residues. Trimming cost V 5 bases and J 5 bases, with 16 bases left between them. CDR3 amino acids: CASSPAQGNTEAFF. CDR3 DNA: TGCGCCAGCAGTCCTGCACAGGGTAATACTGAAGCTTTCTTT. Filled out from reference TRBV5-1 and TRBJ1-1, the complete variable domain reads KAGVTQTPRYLIKTRGQQVTLSCSPISGHRSVSWYQQTPGQGLQFLFEYFSETQRNKGNFPGRFSGRQFSNSRSEMNVSTLELGDSALYLCASSPAQGNTEAFFGQGTRLTVV.

This clonotype showed up many times. The rearrangement uses TRBV6-6 and TRBJ2-5; no definite D call. Germline CDR1 is MNHNY and CDR2 is SVGAGI (reference sequence). CDR3 length equals 15 residues. V was trimmed by 0 bases and J by 3 bases, leaving 11 bases between them. CDR3 sequence reads: CASSYSVLTKETQYF. In DNA form, the CDR3 reads TGTGCCAGCAGTTACTCCGTCTTAACCAAAGAGACCCAGTACTTC.